The sample holds many counts of the clone carrying this T cell receptor (beta chain). What it recognizes is unknown. Unique molecular identifiers were in the cDNA, with template-switch universal primer binding. MiXCR, applied by TCRdb to the 5' RACE reads, yields one record per CDR3 protein. The table lists 400,000 to 600,000 distinct CDR3 sequences, around 20% of them singletons. These data come from a study of identical twins. Overall study findings and caveats: Twins' surplus sharing was weaker for beta out-of-frame sequences.

The CDR3 runs to 11 residues. The germline V and J ends were trimmed by 1 base and 6 bases, with 1 base remaining between them. These data were likewise used in another study, on yellow fever vaccine responses in identical twins.

This clonotype originated in a woman aged 18-30 years in good health. The rearrangement links TRBV12-3 or TRBV12-4 to TRBJ2-4; D unclear. Source material: CD4+ T cells sorted from blood. CDR3: CASSLGNIQYF. The CDR3 nucleotides read TGTGCCAGCAGTTTAGGAAACATTCAGTACTTC.